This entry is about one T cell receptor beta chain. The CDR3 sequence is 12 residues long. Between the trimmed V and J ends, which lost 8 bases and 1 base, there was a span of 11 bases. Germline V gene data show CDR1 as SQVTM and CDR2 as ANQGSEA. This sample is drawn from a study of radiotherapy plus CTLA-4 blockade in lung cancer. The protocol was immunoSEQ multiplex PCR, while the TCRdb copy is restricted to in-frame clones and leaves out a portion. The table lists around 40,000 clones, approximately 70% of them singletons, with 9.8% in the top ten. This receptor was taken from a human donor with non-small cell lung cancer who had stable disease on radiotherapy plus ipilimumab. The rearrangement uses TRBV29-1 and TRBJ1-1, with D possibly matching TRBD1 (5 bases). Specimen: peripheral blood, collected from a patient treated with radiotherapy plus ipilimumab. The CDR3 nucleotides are TGCAGCACCTCGACAGAGAACACTGAAGCTTTCTTT. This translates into CSTSTENTEAFF.